This TCR beta chain was recovered during a study of cytomegalovirus exposure and HLA in healthy donors. Here immunoSEQ multiplex PCR was the method, and the copy in TCRdb shows in-frame clones only, minus some. The sample contains hundreds of thousands of clones, around 90% of which appear only once. V lost 6 bases, J lost 6 bases, and 8 bases stayed unmatched. Per the germline V gene, CDR1 is SQVTM and CDR2 is ANQGSEA. This CDR3 has 13 amino acids. Sequencing input: PBMCs. V and J are TRBV29-1 and TRBJ2-1; 7 positions match TRBD2. This TCR was sampled from a woman between 18 and 29 years old in good health and CMV-seropositive. CDR3 loop: CSVTMGGGNEQFF. For the CDR3, the DNA is TGCAGCGTCACCATGGGGGGGGGCAATGAGCAGTTCTTC.